The clone carrying this T cell receptor beta chain was recorded a few times. Its antigen is unidentified. This sample stems from a study of T cell repertoires in cytomegalovirus infection. About the study: CMV infection and matching HLA type were both indicated by public TCR beta signatures.

TCRdb redid the calling of the reads with MiXCR, one entry per CDR3 protein. Of 700,000 to 950,000 distinct CDR3 sequences in the sample, roughly 33% were seen once. In germline, CDR1 is SGHVS, CDR2 FNYEAQ. This CDR3 is 16 amino acids long. With 3 bases removed from V and 4 bases from J, the gap between germline ends came to 13 bases. The TCR originated in a human donor in good health (CMV status not recorded). Some clones in this sample may be carry-over from other donors' samples. The chain is built from TRBV7-6 and TRBJ1-6; D perhaps matches TRBD1 (6 bases). The sequencing used cultured CD8+ T cells from PBMCs, collected from culture after CMV antigen stimulation. The CDR3 DNA sequence: TGTGCCAGCAGCTTCCTGGGCAGGGGATATAATTCACCCCTCCACTTT. This encodes CASSFLGRGYNSPLHF.